One and the same sample provided the 19 T cell receptor beta chains below, sequenced in a study of blood T cell repertoires in COVID-19 (TCRdb year 2020). The method was the immunoSEQ multiplex PCR assay. In TCRdb, the immuneACCESS table is reduced to in-frame sequences with V and J assigned. These tables do not hold every clone; where another copy was compared, an unresolved V gene accounts for under half, and the others remain unexplained. The sample table contains 91,000 or so clones; only one count was recorded for around 80% of them. The ten largest clonotypes hold 6.5% to 8.5% of the sample. The sequenced sample was peripheral blood. The receptors derive from a man aged 45-65 years with active or convalescent COVID-19.

The chain carries TRBV5-6 and TRBJ1-2; 9 positions match TRBD1. The CDR3 is 16 amino acids. V lost 5 bases, J lost 0 bases, and 8 bases stayed unmatched. Germline V gene lookup returns CDR1 SGHDT and CDR2 YYEEEE. CDR3 residues: CASRLTGGSSNYGYTF. The CDR3 DNA reads as TGTGCCAGCAGATTGACAGGGGGGTCCTCTAACTATGGCTACACCTTC.

This clone has more than one count but fewer than ten. The rearrangement uses TRBV24-1 and TRBJ2-7; no definite D call. V shed 2 bases and J shed 4 bases, with 8 bases lying between them. This CDR3 is 13 amino acids long. Per germline, CDR1 KGHDR and CDR2 SFDVKD. The CDR3 sequence: CATSDSNKYEQYF. The CDR3 coding sequence is TGTGCCACCAGTGATTCGAACAAGTACGAGCAGTACTTC.

The gene calls are TRBV7-8 and TRBJ1-1, with no clear D. The CDR3 is 14 residues long. CDR1 is SGHVS, CDR2 FQNEAQ, per germline. V dropped 5 bases and J dropped 5 bases, with 15 bases sitting between them. Written as DNA, the CDR3 is TGTGCCAGCAGCCTGGAACTGGGAGGGACTGAAGCTTTCTTT. Amino acid sequence: CASSLELGGTEAFF.

CDR3 region: CATSDVVGQGEGRELFF. The DNA of the CDR3 is TGTGCCACCAGTGACGTGGTCGGACAGGGTGAAGGGAGGGAGCTGTTTTTT. The chain recombines TRBV24-1 with TRBJ2-2, with 8 bases aligning to TRBD1. The CDR3 contains 17 residues. V lost 4 bases and J lost 9; bases outside the gene matches: 15. Germline V gene data show CDR1 as KGHDR and CDR2 as SFDVKD.

The rearrangement uses TRBV19 and TRBJ1-2; D perhaps matches TRBD1 (6 bases). The CDR3 covers 13 residues. The germline V gene encodes CDR1 LNHDA and CDR2 SQIVND (reference sequence). V gave up 6 bases and J gave up 2 bases, with 10 bases separating them. The CDR3 loop is CASRLTGNYGYTF. The CDR3 bases are TGTGCCAGTAGATTGACAGGCAACTATGGCTACACCTTC.

The chain carries TRBV5-4 and TRBJ2-7; 7 bases match TRBD1. Germline V gene lookup returns CDR1 SGHNT and CDR2 YYREEE (reference sequence). With V trimmed by 1 base and J by 6 bases, 7 bases remained unmatched. The CDR3 length is 14 residues. In nucleotides, the CDR3 is TGTGCCAGCAGCTTGACAGGGGCGTTGGGCGAGCAGTACTTC. Its protein is CASSLTGALGEQYF.

The V call is TRBV7-2, the J call TRBJ1-5; D unclear. The germline V gene has CDR1 SGHTA and CDR2 FQGNSA. V was pared by 2 bases and J by 4 bases, with 12 bases between. The CDR3 sequence is 15 residues long. CDR3 in DNA: TGTGCCAGCAGCTTAATGGGTCAGACAAATCAGCCCCAGCATTTT. It is translated as CASSLMGQTNQPQHF. The full variable domain, rest sourced from reference TRBV7-2 and TRBJ1-5, is GAGVSQSPSNKVTEKGKDVELRCDPISGHTALYWYRQSLGQGLEFLIYFQGNSAPDKSGLPSDRFSAERTGGSVSTLTIQRTQQEDSAVYLCASSLMGQTNQPQHFGDGTRLSIL.

V and J are TRBV29-1 and TRBJ2-3, with TRBD2 matching over 10 bases. CDR3 length: 15 amino acids. Germline CDR1 and CDR2: SQVTM and ANQGSEA. V shed 6 bases and J 5 bases; nucleotides not matched to a gene: 11. The CDR3 reads CSVPAGASGGDTQYF. The CDR3 DNA reads TGCAGCGTCCCCGCGGGGGCTAGCGGGGGAGATACGCAGTATTTT.

The chain joins TRBV19 to TRBJ2-7, with D possibly being TRBD1 (6 bases). The length of the CDR3 is 13 residues. Germline lookup yields CDR1 LNHDA and CDR2 SQIVND (reference sequence). V was cut by 7 bases and J by 2 bases, with 12 bases left in between. The CDR3 sequence: CASKPTGTYEQYF. In nucleotides, the CDR3 is TGTGCCAGTAAACCGACAGGAACCTACGAGCAGTACTTC.

This sequence joins TRBV7-6 and TRBJ2-5, with a weak D call TRBD2 (5 bases). Germline values: CDR1 SGHVS, CDR2 FNYEAQ. Trimming removed 2 bases from V and 2 bases from J, with 9 bases in between. The CDR3 has 14 amino acids. CDR3 sequence (DNA): TGTGCCAGCAGCTTAACTAGGGCACAAGAGACCCAGTACTTC. This translates into CASSLTRAQETQYF.

This clone was seen just once. The chain joins TRBV14 to TRBJ2-3; 7 positions agree with TRBD2. V lost 2 bases, J lost 0 bases, and 2 bases stayed unmatched. The CDR3 runs 15 residues. CDR1 and CDR2 from the germline V gene are SGHDN and FVKESK. The CDR3, as DNA: TGTGCCAGCAGCCAATTCGGGGGGAGCACAGATACGCAGTATTTT. This gives the protein CASSQFGGSTDTQYF.

CDR3 coding DNA: TGTGCCAGCAGTTTCCTGGCCGGAGACAAAAACATTCAGTACTTC. It codes for CASSFLAGDKNIQYF. J is TRBJ2-4 and V is TRBV28; D gene uncertain. V was clipped by 3 bases and J by 3 bases, with 12 bases between them. The CDR3 covers 15 residues. CDR1 is MDHEN, CDR2 SYDVKM, per germline. Using reference TRBV28 and TRBJ2-4 for the parts outside the CDR3, the full variable domain is DVKVTQSSRYLVKRTGEKVFLECVQDMDHENMFWYRQDPGLGLRLIYFSYDVKMKEKGDIPEGYSVSREKKERFSLILESASTNQTSMYLCASSFLAGDKNIQYFGAGTRLSVL.

This clone came up once. The V and J genes are TRBV29-1 and TRBJ1-5; tentative D call: TRBD1 (6 bases). The V end was cut by 5 bases, the J end by 0 bases, with 8 bases between. This CDR3 contains 13 residues. The germline V gene encodes CDR1 SQVTM and CDR2 ANQGSEA. The CDR3 region has the DNA TGCAGCGTTTCGGACAGTAGCAATCAGCCCCAGCATTTT. It encodes CSVSDSSNQPQHF.

This chain connects TRBV28 to TRBJ1-1; D is ambiguous. This CDR3 is built from 14 residues. Germline-derived CDR1 and CDR2 are MDHEN and SYDVKM. The ends were cut back, 1 base at V and 2 bases at J, with 8 bases in the middle. The CDR3 DNA is TGTGCCAGCAGTTTATACTCCCTAAACACTGAAGCTTTCTTT. Translating it yields CASSLYSLNTEAFF.

The genes are TRBV4-1 and TRBJ1-2; tentative D call: TRBD1 (5 bases). The CDR3 runs 16 residues. Deletions cut 1 base from V and 4 bases from J, with 16 bases between. Germline lookup yields CDR1 MGHRA and CDR2 YSYEKL. CDR3 in DNA: TGCGCCAGCAGCCAAGCCTCGGCGGGACCGATCTATGGCTACACCTTC. Translated, it gives CASSQASAGPIYGYTF.

This rearrangement joins TRBV5-4 to TRBJ2-5; weak D call: TRBD1 (6 bases). Between the trimmed V and J ends, which lost 5 bases and 1 base, there was a span of 15 bases. The CDR3 runs 15 residues. Per germline, CDR1 SGHNT and CDR2 YYREEE (reference sequence). The CDR3 coding sequence is TGTGCCAGCAGGCTGGACCCGGACAGCCAAGAGACCCAGTACTTC. Its protein is CASRLDPDSQETQYF.

The chain joins TRBV6-5 to TRBJ1-2; 8 bases match TRBD1. Germline V CDR1 and CDR2: MNHEY, SVGAGI. The CDR3 has 14 amino acids. The V and J ends lost 7 bases and 8 bases, in that order; junction bases with no gene match: 12. CDR3 in amino acids: CASTPGQETRGYTF. As DNA, the CDR3 is TGTGCCAGCACACCGGGACAGGAGACGAGGGGCTACACCTTC.

The CDR3 loop reads CASSPDTINQPQHF. Here the CDR3 DNA reads TGTGCCAGTAGTCCCGACACCATCAATCAGCCCCAGCATTTT. The chain couples TRBV19 to TRBJ1-5; D is undetermined. V lost 5 bases to trimming and J lost 3 bases, with 11 bases between them. The CDR3 loop spans 14 amino acids. Per germline, CDR1 LNHDA and CDR2 SQIVND (reference sequence).

J is TRBJ2-3 and V is TRBV15; 9 positions match TRBD1. In germline, CDR1 is LNHNV, CDR2 YYDKDF (reference sequence). This CDR3 has 15 amino acids. V was pared by 5 bases and J by 3 bases, with 6 bases of the junction left unmatched. The CDR3 loop reads CATSRTGQGTDTQYF. The CDR3 nucleotides are TGTGCCACCAGCCGAACAGGACAGGGGACAGATACGCAGTATTTT.